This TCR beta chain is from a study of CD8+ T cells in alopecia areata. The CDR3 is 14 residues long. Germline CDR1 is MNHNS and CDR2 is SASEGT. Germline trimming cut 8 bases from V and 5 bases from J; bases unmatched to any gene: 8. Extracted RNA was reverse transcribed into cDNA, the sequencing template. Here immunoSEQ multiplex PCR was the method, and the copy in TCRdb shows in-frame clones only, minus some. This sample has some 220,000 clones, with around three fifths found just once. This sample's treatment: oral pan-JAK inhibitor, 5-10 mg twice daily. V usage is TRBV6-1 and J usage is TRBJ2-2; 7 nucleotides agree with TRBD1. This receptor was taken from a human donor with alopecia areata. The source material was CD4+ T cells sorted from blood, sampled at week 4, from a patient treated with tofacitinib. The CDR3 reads CASGRQGRTGELFF. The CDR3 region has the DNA TGTGCCAGCGGAAGACAGGGAAGAACCGGGGAGCTGTTTTTT.